Below are 10 T cell receptor beta chains sequenced from a single sample in a study of cytomegalovirus exposure and HLA in healthy donors. Data came from immunoSEQ multiplex PCR; TCRdb stores just in-frame clones and leaves some out. The repertoire holds 90,000 or so clones, with 85% as singletons. The specimen sequenced was PBMCs. These receptors were obtained from a man aged 18-30 years in good health and CMV-seropositive.

The rearrangement links TRBV29-1 to TRBJ2-1; D might be TRBD2 (6 bases). Trimming took off 4 bases at V and 3 bases at J, with 19 bases between the two ends. The germline V gene encodes CDR1 SQVTM and CDR2 ANQGSEA. The CDR3 extends over 16 amino acids. CDR3 protein: CSVVQRGGIFYNEQFF. The CDR3 nucleotides read TGCAGCGTTGTTCAGAGGGGCGGGATCTTCTACAATGAGCAGTTCTTC.

This clone was observed once. This chain connects TRBV6-5 to TRBJ1-5; TRBD1 is a possible D gene (6 bases). The V and J ends lost 2 bases and 4 bases respectively, with 12 bases between them. Germline lookup yields CDR1 MNHEY and CDR2 SVGAGI. CDR3 length equals 15 residues. The CDR3 coding sequence is TGTGCCAGCAGTTACCGACAGGCCCCAAATCAGCCCCAGCATTTT. Translating it yields CASSYRQAPNQPQHF.

The chain uses TRBV7-6 and TRBJ2-3; a weak D match, TRBD2 (5 bases). Germline V gene sequence: CDR1 SGHVS, CDR2 FNYEAQ. Trimming removed 4 bases from V and 3 bases from J, with 14 bases in between. This CDR3 has 15 amino acids. CDR3 bases: TGTGCCAGCAGCTCCGCGCTGCCGGGGACAGATACGCAGTATTTT. It specifies CASSSALPGTDTQYF.

The V call is TRBV4-1, the J call TRBJ2-7, with 10 bases lining up with TRBD1. V lost 3 bases to trimming and J lost 3 bases; unmatched junction nucleotides: 5. Germline CDR1 reads MGHRA; CDR2 reads YSYEKL. The CDR3 totals 15 residues. The CDR3, as DNA: TGCGCCAGCAGCCAGACCGGGACAGGGGACTACGAGCAGTACTTC. Protein: CASSQTGTGDYEQYF.

The rearrangement joins TRBV7-2 to TRBJ2-1; 8 positions agree with TRBD1. V lost 4 bases and J lost 7; bases outside the gene matches: 6. The CDR3 totals 14 residues. In germline, CDR1 is SGHTA, CDR2 FQGNSA. The CDR3 DNA follows: TGTGCCAGCAGCTACCGGACAGGGAGTAATGAGCAGTTCTTC. Its translation: CASSYRTGSNEQFF.

This sequence joins TRBV29-1 and TRBJ2-3; 8 nucleotides match TRBD2. This CDR3 region has 15 residues. With 5 bases clipped from V and 6 bases from J, the junction kept 13 bases outside the gene matches. Germline V CDR1 and CDR2: SQVTM, ANQGSEA. CDR3 in amino acids: CSVSGGLAGFDTQYF. Written as DNA, the CDR3 is TGCAGCGTTTCGGGGGGGCTAGCGGGTTTCGATACGCAGTATTTT.

J is TRBJ2-2 and V is TRBV19; 8 bases are a match to TRBD2. V was pared by 3 bases and J by 5 bases, with 5 bases of the junction left unmatched. The CDR3 covers 15 residues. Germline V gene data show CDR1 as LNHDA and CDR2 as SQIVND (reference sequence). CDR3 sequence: CASSINGRGTGELFF. CDR3 DNA: TGTGCCAGTAGTATTAACGGGAGGGGGACCGGGGAGCTGTTTTTT.

The rearrangement links TRBV6-5 to TRBJ2-2; TRBD1 agrees at 10 bases. Looked up from germline, CDR1 is MNHEY and CDR2 is SVGAGI. The V and J ends lost 10 bases and 3 bases, in that order; junction bases with no gene match: 8. CDR3 length: 15 residues. The CDR3 protein is CATLRDRGHTGELFF. In nucleotides, the CDR3 is TGTGCCACCCTCCGGGACAGGGGTCACACCGGGGAGCTGTTTTTT.

This sequence joins TRBV6-6 and TRBJ2-2; D ambiguous. Germline CDR1 MNHNY, CDR2 SVGAGI (reference sequence). There are 13 residues in the CDR3. V lost 7 bases and J lost 4, with 10 bases in between. The CDR3 sequence is CASTLTGTGELFF. As DNA, the CDR3 is TGTGCCAGCACCCTGACGGGCACCGGGGAGCTGTTTTTT.

The rearrangement links TRBV5-4 to TRBJ1-2; D might be TRBD1 (6 bases). The CDR3 is 14 residues long. Germline V gives CDR1 SGHNT, CDR2 YYREEE (reference sequence). Deletions cut 3 bases from V and 4 bases from J, with 13 bases between. Written as DNA, the CDR3 is TGTGCCAGCAGCTCTTTCAGGGGAAGCTATGGCTACACCTTC. It yields the protein CASSSFRGSYGYTF.